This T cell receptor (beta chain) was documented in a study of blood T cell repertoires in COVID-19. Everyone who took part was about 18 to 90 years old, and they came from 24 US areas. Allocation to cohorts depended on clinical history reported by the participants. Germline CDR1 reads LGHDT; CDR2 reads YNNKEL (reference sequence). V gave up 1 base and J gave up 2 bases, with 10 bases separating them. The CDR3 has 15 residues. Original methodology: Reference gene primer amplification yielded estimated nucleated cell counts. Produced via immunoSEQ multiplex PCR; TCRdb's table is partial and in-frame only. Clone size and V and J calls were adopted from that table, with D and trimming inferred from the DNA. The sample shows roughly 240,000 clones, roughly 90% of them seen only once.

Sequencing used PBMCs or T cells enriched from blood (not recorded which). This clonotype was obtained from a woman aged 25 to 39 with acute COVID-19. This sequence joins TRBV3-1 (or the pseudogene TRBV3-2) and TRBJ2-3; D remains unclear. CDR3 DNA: TGTGCCAGCAGCCAAGCTAGAAGCCTCACAGATACGCAGTATTTT. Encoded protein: CASSQARSLTDTQYF.